The entry that follows covers one T cell receptor (beta chain) sequence. Its antigen is not identified. Germline CDR1 and CDR2: MNHNS and SASEGT. V shed 3 bases, J shed 0 bases, and the junction held 1 base outside the gene matches. This CDR3 contains 14 residues. Sorted subsets were amplified in replicate PCRs using 200 to 250 ng DNA, some 31,000 T cell genomes. This table comes from immunoSEQ multiplex PCR, and its TCRdb copy is limited to in-frame clones, with some not included. The sample lists more than 850,000 clones, 75% to 85% occurring once. The source of the sample is a study of shared clonotypes between healthy human individuals. Across the study: Serving as donors were two women and three men, whose ages spanned 18 to 49. General study points: Rarefaction exposed incomplete sorted-subset sequencing despite large depth. Non-shared clonotypes had lower generation probabilities than clonotypes shared by all four sorted-subset donors.

Sequenced input: memory CD4+ T cells from PBMCs. The sample's subset: CD45RA-negative fraction. This sequence was found in a man younger than 35 in good health. Some clones in this sample may be carry-over from other donors' samples. This rearrangement joins TRBV6-1 to TRBJ1-1; the match to TRBD1 covers 7 bases. The CDR3 sequence: CASSEGQMNTEAFF. DNA for the CDR3: TGTGCCAGCAGTGAGGGACAGATGAACACTGAAGCTTTCTTT.